These T cell receptor beta chains were read from a single sample in a study of CD8 T cells in ankylosing spondylitis. TCRdb reprocessed the 5' RACE reads via MiXCR and lists one record per CDR3 protein. Of about 320,000 distinct CDR3 sequences detected, more than 9% appear once; the ten largest clones hold 9.1%. The sequencing input was blood, either unsorted or a sorted T cell fraction (not recorded which). The receptors stem from a female donor with ankylosing spondylitis or in good health (not recorded which). Both conserved end residues are part of each CDR3. A D gene is named only where the DNA matches it firmly. A clone size is listed for some rows: how often the clone was seen (once, few, many), or a class if it is expanded.

clone_size j_call v_call d_call cdr3_nt cdr3_aa
many TRBJ1-4 TRBV7-6 . TGTGCCAGCAGCCTAATGGCGGCGGCAACTAATGAAAAACTGTTTTTT CASSLMAAATNEKLFF
many TRBJ2-2 TRBV10-3 TRBD2 TGTGCCATCAGTGACGCCCTAGCGGGTAACTCCGGGGAGCTGTTTTTT CAISDALAGNSGELFF
many TRBJ2-1 TRBV5-1 . TGCGCCAGCAGCTTGGTATCCGAGAATGAGCAGTTCTTC CASSLVSENEQFF
many TRBJ2-1 TRBV28 . TGTGCCAGCAGTTTATTAGGGGGTACCTACAATGAGCAGTTCTTC CASSLLGGTYNEQFF
many TRBJ2-7 TRBV10-3 . TGTGCCATCAGTCCTTATGACGGAGGGGAAGGCGAGCAGTACTTC CAISPYDGGEGEQYF
many TRBJ1-2 TRBV10-2 . TGCGCCAGCAGTGAGAGTACAGGGTCTGGAGGCTACACCTTC CASSESTGSGGYTF
many TRBJ2-7 TRBV5-1 TRBD2 TGCGCCAGCATGGAATCCAGCGGGGTTGACGAGCAGTACTTC CASMESSGVDEQYF
many TRBJ2-5 TRBV12-3/TRBV12-4 TRBD2 TGTGCCAGCGTTCGAATAGCGGGGGAGACCCAGTACTTC CASVRIAGETQYF
many TRBJ2-1 TRBV7-2 TRBD2 TGTGCCAGCAGCCTACGTAAAGCGGGGGCCTACAATGAGCAGTTCTTC CASSLRKAGAYNEQFF
few TRBJ2-2 TRBV5-1 TRBD2 TGCGCCAGCAGCTCGGGGGGAGTGAACACCGGGGAGCTGTTTTTT CASSSGGVNTGELFF
few TRBJ2-1 TRBV28 TRBD2 TGTGCCAGCAGTTTGTCACCTAGCGGGAGGGCCGGTCTAACGTTTAACAATGAGCAGTTCTTC CASSLSPSGRAGLTFNNEQFF
few TRBJ1-6 TRBV21-1 . TGTGCCACCCATGTGGTGTCAGGGCGATCACCCCTCCACTTT CATHVVSGRSPLHF
many TRBJ2-1 TRBV5-1 . TGCGCCAGCAGCGGAGACAGAAGCTCCTACAATGAGCAGTTCTTC CASSGDRSSYNEQFF
. TRBJ2-7 TRBV6-2/TRBV6-3 . TGTGCCAGCAGCCTTAAGCCTGCAGTCCAGAACGAGCAGTACTTC CASSLKPAVQNEQYF
many TRBJ2-3 TRBV10-3 TRBD1 TGTGCCATCAGTGAGACCTGGACAGGGGGTTTCACAGATACGCAGTATTTT CAISETWTGGFTDTQYF
. TRBJ2-2 TRBV7-3 . TGTGCCAGCAGCTCCGGACCCAAAGGAGAGGAGCTGTTTTTT CASSSGPKGEELFF
many TRBJ2-1 TRBV5-6 . TGTGCCAGCAACGCTCACAACCCGGGGTACAATGAGCAGTTCTTC CASNAHNPGYNEQFF
many TRBJ1-2 TRBV14 . TGTGCCAGCAGCCAAGACCAGGTCGGGAGCTATGGCTACACCTTC CASSQDQVGSYGYTF
many TRBJ1-6 TRBV20-1 . TGCAGTGCTAGAGACGAGGGTTTAAGTTCACCCCTCCACTTT CSARDEGLSSPLHF
. TRBJ2-4 TRBV20-1 . TGCAGTGCTTCTCCGGACGGGGGCGCGGACATTCAGTACTTC CSASPDGGADIQYF
many TRBJ2-2 TRBV5-1 . TGCGCCAGCAGCCTTCCGGGGAGCTTGACCGGGGAGCTGTTTTTT CASSLPGSLTGELFF
many TRBJ2-2 TRBV4-3 . TGCGCCAGCAGCTCCCCCGGGGTCCAGGAAGGGGAGCTGTTTTTT CASSSPGVQEGELFF
many TRBJ2-1 TRBV5-1 TRBD1 TGCGCCAGCAGCTTTGGGGACAGGGGGATTAATGAGCAGTTCTTC CASSFGDRGINEQFF
. TRBJ1-2 TRBV12-3/TRBV12-4 . TGTGCCAGCAGTACACAGGATCCCCCCTACTACACCTTC CASSTQDPPYYTF
. TRBJ2-1 TRBV20-1 TRBD2 TGCAGTGCTCCCCCCCTGCTAGCGGGAGCTCCGAATGAGCAGTTCTTC CSAPPLLAGAPNEQFF
few TRBJ1-6 TRBV18 . TGTGCCAGCTCACCACTGGGGGGCACCTATAATTCACCCCTCCACTTT CASSPLGGTYNSPLHF
many TRBJ1-5 TRBV20-1 . TGCAGTGCTACCGGCGTTTCAGGGGCTCAGCCCCAGCATTTT CSATGVSGAQPQHF
many TRBJ2-3 TRBV20-1 TRBD1 TGCAGTGCCTCCCCCGACAGGGGGGCTGATACGCAGTATTTT CSASPDRGADTQYF
few TRBJ1-3 TRBV9 . TGTGCCAGCAGCGGTTCCGTGGGTAACACCATATATTTT CASSGSVGNTIYF
many TRBJ2-1 TRBV6-4 . TGTGCCAGCAGTGAGGGGGCGAGCTCCTACAATGAGCAGTTCTTC CASSEGASSYNEQFF
few TRBJ1-6 TRBV20-1 . TGCAGTGCCCACCCCCTACGCGACTTCCCCGTTGAGTCACCCCTCCACTTT CSAHPLRDFPVESPLHF
few TRBJ2-3 TRBV27 . TGTGCCAGCGGCAGGACGGCAGATACGCAGTATTTT CASGRTADTQYF
. TRBJ2-7 TRBV12-3/TRBV12-4 . TGTGCCAGCAGACAACCCGGGACAAGCTCCTACGAGCAGTACTTC CASRQPGTSSYEQYF
few TRBJ2-3 TRBV2 . TGTGCCAGCAGTGATCGGGACTCCAGCGCGTATTTT CASSDRDSSAYF
many TRBJ1-5 TRBV20-1 . TGCAGTGCTAGAGTGGACGGGTCTCAGCCCCAGCATTTT CSARVDGSQPQHF
. TRBJ1-5 TRBV4-3 . TGCGCCAGCAGCCAAGATCGGAAGGGAGGGAGCAGCAATCAGCCCCAGCATTTT CASSQDRKGGSSNQPQHF
. TRBJ2-1 TRBV7-2 . TGTGCCAGCAGCTTAGTTGAGGGCAGGGGGTACCCCACTAGCAAGTTCTTC CASSLVEGRGYPTSKFF
many TRBJ1-2 TRBV5-1 . TGCGCCAGCAGCTTGGGTCAGACGGTCTATGGCTACACCTTC CASSLGQTVYGYTF
. TRBJ2-1 TRBV30 . TGTGCCTGGAGTGCGGTGGAGCAGTTCTTC CAWSAVEQFF
. TRBJ2-5 TRBV3-1 TRBD1 TGTGCCAGCAGCCAAGATGTCCCGGGACAGCAAGAGACCCAGTACTTC CASSQDVPGQQETQYF
few TRBJ1-2 TRBV20-1 . TGCAGTTCCATACCACCGGACAAGCTTTTCGATGGCTACACCTTC CSSIPPDKLFDGYTF
many TRBJ2-1 TRBV5-1 . TGCGCCAGCAACACCAACGGCAGGCAATCCTACAATGAGCAGTTCTTC CASNTNGRQSYNEQFF
many TRBJ1-1 TRBV20-1 . TGCAGTGCTAATCGGGGATCCATGAACACTGAAGCTTTCTTT CSANRGSMNTEAFF
few TRBJ1-1 TRBV5-1 . TGCGCCAGCAGCTTGGCCACGGGGGTGAACACTGAAGCTTTCTTT CASSLATGVNTEAFF
few TRBJ2-2 TRBV5-6 . TGTGCCAGCAGCCTGAGACAGGCGAGGCGCTCGATGAACACCGGGGAGCTGTTTTTT CASSLRQARRSMNTGELFF
. TRBJ2-7 TRBV10-3 . TGTGCCACGGAAGGTCAAGACTCCTACGAGCAGTACTTC CATEGQDSYEQYF
. TRBJ1-5 TRBV28 . TGTGCCAGCAGTTTTACGTTAATAGGAGGGGACGGTCAGCCCCAGCATTTT CASSFTLIGGDGQPQHF
. TRBJ2-3 TRBV7-3 . TGTGCCAGCAGCCCCCACCAAAGAGATACGCAGTATTTT CASSPHQRDTQYF
once TRBJ1-1 TRBV20-1 TRBD1 TGCAGGGCCCACGGGACAGGCCCGACAACTACCATGAACACTGAAGCTTTCTTT CRAHGTGPTTTMNTEAFF
many TRBJ1-2 TRBV6-1 TRBD1 TGTGCCAGCAGTGTCGACAGGGACTATGGCTACACCTTC CASSVDRDYGYTF
many TRBJ2-1 TRBV20-1 . TGCAGTGCTAGGGTCGGGGTAGCCTCGTCGCAGTTCTTC CSARVGVASSQFF